Below, one T cell receptor (beta chain) is given with its context. These data are taken from a study of identical twins. A universal primer site came from template switching; cDNA carried unique molecular identifiers. Each CDR3 protein is one row after TCRdb ran MiXCR on the 5' RACE reads. The sample has 100,000 or so distinct CDR3 sequences, about 6% seen once. Sequences were obtained from memory T cells sorted from blood. The sequence was collected from a woman aged 45-65 years in good health.

Written as DNA, the CDR3 is TGTGCCAGCCGCGTCGGGGTCACCGACAGGGGAGGAACCGAAGCTTTCTTT. It codes for CASRVGVTDRGGTEAFF. This sequence joins TRBV6-2 or TRBV6-3 and TRBJ1-1; 8 bases fit TRBD1. Germline V gene sequence: CDR1 MNHEY, CDR2 SVGEGT. The CDR3 totals 17 residues. Trimming cost V 8 bases and J 8 bases; bases outside gene matches: 22.